This T cell receptor beta chain stems from a study of T-cell reconstitution after alpha-beta-depleted transplantation in children. General study results and limits: T-cell counts and diversity at one year following transplant were attributed mainly to newly produced T cells. Several hundred expanded graft clones reportedly supplied alpha-beta T cells about two months after transplant.

The TCRbeta library was prepared with unique molecular identifiers. TCRdb reprocessed the PCR reads via MiXCR and lists one record per CDR3 protein. The repertoire holds 670,000 or so distinct CDR3 sequences, with around 14% as singletons. In its sample, this clonotype was seen many times. Its antigen is not identified. CDR1 is LGHNA, CDR2 YNFKEQ, per germline. The V and J ends lost 0 bases and 9 bases respectively, with 18 bases between them. CDR3 length: 17 residues. The sequence was collected from a girl aged 2-10 years with congenital amegakaryocytic thrombocytopenia, due to receive a stem cell transplant. V is TRBV4-2 and J is TRBJ1-6; weak D call: TRBD1 (6 bases). The source material was PBMCs, sampled before TCRalphabeta/CD19-depleted stem cell transplant. The CDR3 DNA follows: TGTGCCAGCAGCCAAGAGAGAAGAGGGGGACCCGGTTCACCCCTCCACTTT. Protein product: CASSQERRGGPGSPLHF.